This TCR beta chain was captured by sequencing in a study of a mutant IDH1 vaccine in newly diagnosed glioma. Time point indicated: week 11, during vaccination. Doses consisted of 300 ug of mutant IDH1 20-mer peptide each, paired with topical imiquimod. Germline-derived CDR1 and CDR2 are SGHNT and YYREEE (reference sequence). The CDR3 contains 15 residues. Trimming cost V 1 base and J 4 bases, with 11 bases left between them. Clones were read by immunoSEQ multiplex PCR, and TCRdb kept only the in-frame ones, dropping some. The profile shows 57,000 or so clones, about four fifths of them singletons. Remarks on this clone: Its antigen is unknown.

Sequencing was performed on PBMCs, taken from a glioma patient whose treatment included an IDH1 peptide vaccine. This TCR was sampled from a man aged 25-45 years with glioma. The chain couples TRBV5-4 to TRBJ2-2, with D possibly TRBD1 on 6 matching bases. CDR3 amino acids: CASSLRNRATGELFF. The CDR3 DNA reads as TGTGCCAGCAGCTTGAGGAACAGGGCCACCGGGGAGCTGTTTTTT.